This T cell receptor beta chain derives from a study of glioma-infiltrating T cells after dendritic cell vaccination. The study's findings and limits: Only a small number of patients had complete blood and tumor samples. Higher pretreatment TIL content predicted longer progression-free time and survival.

This clone has a single count. Its antigen is unknown. The time point was: after dendritic cell vaccination, including at tumor progression/relapse. The repertoire was sequenced with immunoSEQ multiplex PCR; TCRdb's copy has only in-frame clones and lacks some. This sample has about 94,000 clones, with 65% to 85% found just once. Trimming stripped 0 bases from V and 7 bases from J, with 7 bases between. CDR1 and CDR2 (germline): KGHSY, FQNENV. This CDR3 contains 12 residues. The chain has TRBV16 and TRBJ2-7, with unresolved D. This receptor was obtained from a human donor with glioblastoma. The material sequenced was blood, taken after dendritic cell vaccination. CDR3 region: CASSQSRWEQYF. Here the CDR3 DNA reads TGTGCCAGCAGCCAATCGAGGTGGGAGCAGTACTTC.